This T cell receptor beta chain was sequenced in a study of T cell responses to AZD1222 COVID-19 vaccine. The study, taken as a whole, reports: Reportedly, nearly half the spike-specific TCRs target unmutated variant regions.

Details on this clone: The target antigen is unknown.

The table came from immunoSEQ multiplex PCR; TCRdb's copy has only in-frame clones and leaves some out. This sample yields approximately 110,000 clones, of which just over 85% are seen a single time; approximately 8.1% belongs to the top ten. The clonotype was recovered from an adult in good health. The sample consisted of peripheral blood, taken on day 0 of AZD1222 vaccination.

The CDR3 DNA sequence: TGCGCCAGCAGTGAGTCCAGACCGGACGAGACCCAGTACTTC. Translated: CASSESRPDETQYF. V gene TRBV10-1 combines with J gene TRBJ2-5; D call uncertain. The CDR3 is made up of 14 amino acids. Germline V CDR1 and CDR2: WNHNN, SYGVQD (reference sequence). Trimming took off 0 bases at V and 5 bases at J, with 10 bases between the two ends.